A single sample is the source of the 5 T cell receptor beta chains below, sequenced in a study of cytomegalovirus exposure and HLA in healthy donors. The PCR made use of 60 Vbeta and 13 Jbeta primers. The protocol was immunoSEQ multiplex PCR, while the TCRdb copy is restricted to in-frame clones and leaves out a portion. Found here are about 190,000 clones; the top ten clones hold about 1%. The material sequenced was PBMCs. The receptors shown here come from a woman in her 30s in good health and CMV-seropositive.

The CDR3 loop is CASSTVAQETQYF. The CDR3, as DNA: TGTGCCAGCAGCACCGTGGCCCAAGAGACCCAGTACTTC. The chain employs TRBV28 and TRBJ2-5, with D unresolved. V dropped 6 bases and J dropped 1 base, with 9 bases sitting between them. In germline, CDR1 is MDHEN, CDR2 SYDVKM. The CDR3 contains 13 residues.

The chain combines TRBV5-1 with TRBJ1-5; D ambiguous. Trimming shortened V by 4 bases and J by 2 bases, and 16 bases separated the two germline ends. Looked up from germline, CDR1 is SGHRS and CDR2 is YFSETQ. The CDR3 loop spans 16 amino acids. CDR3 DNA: TGCGCCAGCAGCCCCGAGTCCTTCGGGGGCAATCAGCCCCAGCATTTT. This translates into CASSPESFGGNQPQHF.

This chain links TRBV2 with TRBJ2-3; 8 bases fit TRBD1. The V gene end was trimmed by 3 bases and the J gene end by 5 bases; junction bases not matched to a gene: 7. Germline assignment: CDR1 SNHLY and CDR2 FYNNEI. The CDR3 runs to 15 residues. This CDR3 is CASSEGRGLVDTQYF. The CDR3 DNA follows: TGTGCCAGCAGTGAGGGCAGGGGGCTTGTAGATACGCAGTATTTT.

This rearrangement joins TRBV5-1 to TRBJ2-7, with TRBD1 as a possible D gene (5 bases). V was clipped by 0 bases and J by 0 bases, with 13 bases between them. The CDR3 has 16 residues. CDR1 is SGHRS and CDR2 is YFSETQ in the germline V gene. The CDR3: CASSLAEAGFSYEQYF. In DNA, the CDR3 is TGCGCCAGCAGCTTGGCCGAGGCAGGGTTCTCCTACGAGCAGTACTTC.

Notes on this clone: An end of the junction does not agree with germline; a read error may underlie this. The sample carries other DNA sequences with the same CDR3. This chain links TRBV30 with TRBJ1-6; unclear D gene. The CDR3 is 14 residues long. Germline V gene lookup returns CDR1 GTSNPN and CDR2 SVGIG (reference sequence). DNA for the CDR3: TGTGCTTGGAGGGCTCGGGGTGTCGATTCACCCCTCCACTTT. It translates to CAWRARGVDSPLHF.